This T cell receptor (beta chain) comes out of a study of shared clonotypes between healthy human individuals. Study results and limitations: The low donor count limited represented genetic and exposure-history diversity.

Donors were healthy HIV-negative adults without recent acute infections or vaccinations. The donor cohort consisted entirely of Caucasian adults residing in Nashville, Tennessee. The V gene's germline CDR1 is MNHNS and CDR2 SASEGT. This CDR3 is 11 amino acids long. V was trimmed by 6 bases and J by 2 bases, leaving 3 bases between them. With regard to this clone: The antigen remains unidentified.

Genomic DNA from each subset was divided evenly over several immunoSEQ plates. Repertoires were generated with immunoSEQ multiplex PCR, while TCRdb's copy carries only in-frame clones and drops some. The data contain about 480,000 clones, roughly 85% of them seen just once; the ten biggest clones take up approximately 12%. Source material: PBMCs. The receptor was derived from a woman aged 40 to 49 in good health. Some clones in this sample may be carry-over from other donors' samples. The chain has TRBV6-1 and TRBJ2-3; D is unresolved. In DNA, the CDR3 is TGTGCCAGCAGAGCCACAGATACGCAGTATTTT. This sequence encodes CASRATDTQYF.